Sequencing of this TCR beta chain was carried out in a study of sequential checkpoint blockade in melanoma. Study background: Randomization was 1:1 between first-line nivolumab→ipilimumab and ipilimumab→nivolumab. Twenty-two patients had matched tumor biopsies before treatment and at week 13 after nivolumab or ipilimumab alone. 75 to 95 pretreatment tumor DNA samples were TCRβ immunosequenced.

Treatment in this sample: randomized to nivolumab then ipilimumab (arm A) or the reverse (arm B). As for this clone: Its cognate antigen is unknown.

Regarding the study as a whole: Clinical benefit was about 30 times likelier when tumor T-cell fraction and clonality increased.

Libraries were prepared by immunoSEQ multiplex PCR; TCRdb keeps only in-frame clonotypes and omits some of them. The sample carries about 4,900 clones, approximately 30% recorded once. The sequence came from a human donor with melanoma. The sequenced sample was tumor tissue (inferred from file names), obtained from a patient given nivolumab and ipilimumab in sequence.

CDR3 sequence: CASTSGQGANGAGELFF. CDR3 bases: TGTGCCAGCACCTCCGGACAGGGGGCGAATGGGGCCGGGGAGCTGTTTTTT. The chain joins TRBV6-8 to TRBJ2-2; 11 bases map to TRBD1. Losses at the gene ends were 7 bases for V and 6 bases for J; bases not matched to a gene: 13. Germline lookup yields CDR1 MNHGY and CDR2 SAAAGT. The CDR3 totals 17 residues.